These 15 T cell receptor beta chains originate from one sample sequenced in a study of blood T cells in healthy people across ages. Alongside a J-beta primer mix, a sample-barcoded 5' primer served in a second PCR lasting roughly 7 to 11 cycles. TCRdb independently ran MiXCR on the 5' RACE reads; one entry per CDR3 protein. The data contain about 1,000,000 distinct CDR3 sequences, 40% to 50% of them singletons. The sequencing sample was made of blood. These receptors were collected from a woman aged 60 to 75 in good health.

This clonotype was observed a few times. The chain links TRBV6-6 to TRBJ2-1; perhaps TRBD2 as D (6 bases). V was shortened by 6 bases and J by 3 bases, with 18 bases between the two germline ends. Germline V CDR1 and CDR2: MNHNY, SVGAGI (reference sequence). The CDR3 runs 16 residues. Written as DNA, the CDR3 is TGTGCCAGCAGAGGGGTCGGGGGAGGCTACTACAATGAGCAGTTCTTC. The encoded protein is CASRGVGGGYYNEQFF.

The chain links TRBV20-1 to TRBJ1-2; a possible D gene is TRBD1 (5 bases). This CDR3 region has 14 residues. Trimming removed 0 bases from V and 6 bases from J, with 14 bases in between. Per germline, CDR1 DFQATT and CDR2 SNEGSKA (reference sequence). The CDR3 DNA reads as TGCAGTGCTAGAGATGCCGCAGGGACGGATGGCTACACCTTC. Translation: CSARDAAGTDGYTF.

There are many counts of this clonotype. The chain uses TRBV29-1 and TRBJ2-3; D not certain. The ends were cut back, 4 bases at V and 4 bases at J, with 9 bases in the middle. The CDR3 has 12 amino acids. CDR1 is SQVTM, CDR2 ANQGSEA, per germline. CDR3 DNA: TGCAGCGTTGTTGAGAGCGCAGATACGCAGTATTTT. This translates into CSVVESADTQYF.

V gene TRBV7-8 combines with J gene TRBJ2-5; 10 positions match TRBD2. With 5 bases clipped from V and 11 bases from J, the junction kept 11 bases outside the gene matches. There are 14 residues in the CDR3. Germline CDR1 SGHVS, CDR2 FQNEAQ. The CDR3 sequence is CASSPGPSGSGQYF. The CDR3 region has the DNA TGTGCCAGCAGCCCAGGACCTAGCGGGAGTGGGCAGTACTTC. Combining the CDR3 with reference TRBV7-8 and TRBJ2-5 gives the whole variable domain GAGVSQSPRYKVAKRGQDVALRCDPISGHVSLFWYQQALGQGPEFLTYFQNEAQLDKSGLPSDRFFAERPEGSVSTLKIQRTQQEDSAVYLCASSPGPSGSGQYFGPGTRLLVL.

This chain uses TRBV12-3 or TRBV12-4 with TRBJ2-1, with D perhaps matching TRBD2 (5 bases). The CDR3 contains 14 residues. V was clipped by 4 bases and J by 8 bases, with 15 bases between them. CDR3 bases: TGTGCCAGCAGTTCGAGCGAACTAGGCGATGAGCAGTTCTTC. Amino acids: CASSSSELGDEQFF.

The chain uses TRBV5-1 and TRBJ1-1; weak D call: TRBD1 (6 bases). There are 14 residues in the CDR3. V was pared by 0 bases and J by 6 bases, with 12 bases between. Per germline, CDR1 SGHRS and CDR2 YFSETQ. The CDR3, as DNA: TGCGCCAGCAGCTTGGCCGAGGGGGACGCTGAAGCTTTCTTT. Protein product: CASSLAEGDAEAFF.

The chain has TRBV11-2 and TRBJ1-1; possible D gene TRBD1, 5 bases. CDR3 length: 14 amino acids. Germline V gene sequence: CDR1 SGHAT, CDR2 FQNNGV. V was clipped by 0 bases and J by 4 bases, with 9 bases between them. The DNA for the CDR3 is TGTGCCAGCAGCTTAGATACGGGGCGCACTGAAGCTTTCTTT. This translates into CASSLDTGRTEAFF.

The chain joins TRBV20-1 to TRBJ1-2; 9 bases align to TRBD1. The CDR3 is 14 residues long. The V segment lost 2 bases and the J segment 7 bases; nucleotides outside the gene matches: 8. CDR1 DFQATT and CDR2 SNEGSKA come from the germline V gene (reference sequence). DNA for the CDR3: TGCAGTGCTAGACCGCCGGGACAGGGTGGTGGCTACACCTTC. Translated: CSARPPGQGGGYTF.

This chain connects TRBV20-1 to TRBJ2-1; D is ambiguous. CDR3 length: 14 amino acids. Germline values: CDR1 DFQATT, CDR2 SNEGSKA (reference sequence). V lost 3 bases and J lost 4, with 13 bases in between. The CDR3 DNA follows: TGCAGTGCTAGCCCCCTCGGGCGGTACAATGAGCAGTTCTTC. This translates into CSASPLGRYNEQFF.

The sample holds a few counts of this clonotype. V and J are TRBV4-1 and TRBJ1-1; no clear D gene. Germline-derived CDR1 and CDR2 are MGHRA and YSYEKL. CDR3 size: 15 residues. With 0 bases removed from V and 0 bases from J, the gap between germline ends came to 8 bases. Here the CDR3 reads CASSQDRGLNTEAFF. Written as DNA, the CDR3 is TGCGCCAGCAGCCAAGATAGAGGGTTGAACACTGAAGCTTTCTTT.

The genes are TRBV6-1 and TRBJ2-1; 7 bases map to TRBD1. The CDR3 has 15 residues. V was clipped by 2 bases and J by 3 bases; unmatched bases: 4. Germline CDR1 is MNHNS and CDR2 is SASEGT. CDR3 nucleotide sequence: TGTGCCAGCAGTGAAACGGGACAGCACTACAATGAGCAGTTCTTC. Translated, it gives CASSETGQHYNEQFF.

This chain links TRBV27 with TRBJ2-5, with 7 bases lining up with TRBD2. This CDR3 comprises 15 residues. Germline-derived CDR1 and CDR2 are MNHEY and SMNVEV (reference sequence). J gave up 2 bases and V 5 bases, and 8 bases lay outside the gene matches. CDR3 bases: TGTGCCAGCAGTCCCCGACTAGCCCGGCAAGAGACCCAGTACTTC. The encoded protein is CASSPRLARQETQYF.

This clonotype turned up a few times. The rearrangement uses TRBV5-1 and TRBJ2-1; 11 nucleotides agree with TRBD2. CDR1 SGHRS and CDR2 YFSETQ come from the germline V gene. CDR3 length: 15 residues. The V segment lost 4 bases and the J segment 2 bases; nucleotides outside the gene matches: 2. The CDR3 loop reads CASSVAGGPYNEQFF. CDR3 DNA sequence: TGCGCCAGCAGCGTAGCGGGAGGGCCCTACAATGAGCAGTTCTTC.

The chain carries TRBV6-1 and TRBJ2-1; 7 bases match TRBD2. Trimming took 2 bases from V and 9 from J; bases not matched to a gene: 10. Germline V gives CDR1 MNHNS, CDR2 SASEGT. The CDR3 runs to 15 residues. CDR3 nucleotide sequence: TGTGCCAGCAGTGAATTGCGGACTAGGCATGCTGAGCAGTTCTTC. Amino acid sequence: CASSELRTRHAEQFF.

V usage is TRBV5-1 and J usage is TRBJ2-3; 12 positions agree with TRBD2. V gave up 0 bases and J gave up 7 bases; unmatched junction bases: 6. CDR1 SGHRS and CDR2 YFSETQ come from the germline V gene. CDR3 size: 16 residues. The chain's CDR3 is CASSLGLAGESYTQYF. CDR3 nucleotide sequence: TGCGCCAGCAGCTTGGGACTAGCGGGAGAGTCATATACGCAGTATTTT.